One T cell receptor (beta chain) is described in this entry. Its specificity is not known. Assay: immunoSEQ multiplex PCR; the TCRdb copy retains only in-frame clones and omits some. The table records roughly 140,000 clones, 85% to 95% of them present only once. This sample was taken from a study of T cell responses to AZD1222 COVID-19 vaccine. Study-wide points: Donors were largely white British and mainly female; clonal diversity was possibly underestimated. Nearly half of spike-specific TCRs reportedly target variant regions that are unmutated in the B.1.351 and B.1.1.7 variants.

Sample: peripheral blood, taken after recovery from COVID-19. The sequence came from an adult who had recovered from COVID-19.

As DNA, the CDR3 is TGTGCCAGCAGCTATAGGAACGTTCCTATGAACACTGAAGCTTTCTTT. Translated, it gives CASSYRNVPMNTEAFF. The rearrangement uses TRBV7-6 and TRBJ1-1; D is ambiguous. The length of the CDR3 is 16 residues. The germline V gene encodes CDR1 SGHVS and CDR2 FNYEAQ. Trimming took off 4 bases at V and 0 bases at J, with 15 bases between the two ends. The variable domain in full, with the rest retrieved from reference TRBV7-6 and TRBJ1-1, is GAGVSQSPRYKVTKRGQDVALRCDPISGHVSLYWYRQALGQGPEFLTYFNYEAQQDKSGLPNDRFSAERPEGSISTLTIQRTEQRDSAMYRCASSYRNVPMNTEAFFGQGTRLTVV.